These 13 T cell receptor beta chains share one sample of origin, sequenced in a study of blood T cell repertoires in COVID-19. Profiled with immunoSEQ multiplex PCR; TCRdb holds only in-frame clones, not every one. The table includes about 100,000 clones, approximately 80% detected once. Sequenced material: peripheral blood. These receptors were taken from a woman between 65 and 79 years old with acute or convalescent COVID-19.

The chain is built from TRBV19 and TRBJ1-3; 7 positions agree with TRBD1. V shed 5 bases and J 8 bases; nucleotides not matched to a gene: 15. Germline loops: CDR1 LNHDA, CDR2 SQIVND (reference sequence). This CDR3 is built from 16 residues. The CDR3 protein is CASSAAPGQPADTIYF. CDR3 sequence (DNA): TGTGCCAGTAGTGCCGCCCCGGGACAGCCTGCGGACACCATATATTTT.

The CDR3 DNA reads as TGTGCCAGCAGTTACTCGGCGGACTGGCAGGGGAACTATGGCTACACCTTC. This translates into CASSYSADWQGNYGYTF. The chain joins TRBV6-2 or TRBV6-3 to TRBJ1-2; D possibly corresponds to TRBD1 (6 bases). Per germline, CDR1 MNHEY and CDR2 SVGEGT. This CDR3 spans 17 amino acids. V was trimmed by 0 bases and J by 2 bases, leaving 16 bases between them.

V usage is TRBV19 and J usage is TRBJ1-1; D not certain. There are 15 residues in the CDR3. V shed 3 bases and J shed 5 bases, with 16 bases lying between them. Germline values: CDR1 LNHDA, CDR2 SQIVND (reference sequence). The CDR3 loop is CASSIGQGGSTEAFF. In DNA form, the CDR3 reads TGTGCCAGTAGTATTGGTCAAGGAGGTAGTACTGAAGCTTTCTTT.

This clone was counted only a few times. The chain has TRBV6-1 and TRBJ1-2, with D maybe TRBD1 (5 bases). V was cut by 2 bases and J by 4 bases, with 17 bases left in between. This CDR3 is built from 16 residues. CDR1 is MNHNS and CDR2 is SASEGT in the germline V gene. The CDR3 bases are TGTGCCAGCAGTGAAAACGTGCAGATAGGGGCCTATGGCTACACCTTC. It is translated as CASSENVQIGAYGYTF.

This clone was recorded once. The chain carries TRBV5-8 and TRBJ2-6; 12 bases are a match to TRBD1. The CDR3 is 17 amino acids. Losses at the gene ends were 4 bases for V and 4 bases for J; bases not matched to a gene: 6. Germline CDR1 is SGHTS and CDR2 is YDEGEE. The CDR3 nucleotides read TGTGCCAGCAGCCCGGGACAGGGGGCAAAGGGGGCCAACGTCCTGACTTTC. This codes for CASSPGQGAKGANVLTF.

The rearrangement uses TRBV4-2 and TRBJ1-2, with a tentative D call TRBD1 (6 bases). The CDR3 consists of 14 residues. Trimming removed 2 bases from V and 7 bases from J, with 14 bases in between. Germline V gene data show CDR1 as LGHNA and CDR2 as YNFKEQ. The CDR3: CASSQSDSLGGYTF. CDR3 sequence (DNA): TGTGCCAGCAGCCAATCGGACAGCCTGGGTGGCTACACCTTC.

The V and J genes are TRBV7-2 and TRBJ2-2; 7 bases map to TRBD1. J gave up 4 bases and V 5 bases, and 7 bases lay outside the gene matches. The CDR3 covers 15 residues. Germline assignment: CDR1 SGHTA and CDR2 FQGNSA. CDR3 DNA sequence: TGTGCCAGCAGCGACCAAGGGGGCGCCACCGGGGAGCTGTTTTTT. It codes for CASSDQGGATGELFF.

The chain recombines TRBV6-5 with TRBJ1-6; 9 bases align to TRBD1. This CDR3 region has 13 residues. Per the germline V gene, CDR1 is MNHEY and CDR2 is SVGAGI. V was pared by 6 bases and J by 9 bases, with 3 bases of the junction left unmatched. The CDR3 nucleotides are TGTGCCAGCAGCAGGACAGGGGTTTCACCCCTCCACTTT. The encoded protein is CASSRTGVSPLHF.

This clone has just a few counts. The chain has TRBV7-6 and TRBJ2-3; a possible D gene is TRBD1 (6 bases). CDR3 length: 15 amino acids. Trimming removed 2 bases from V and 0 bases from J, with 9 bases in between. Germline CDR1 SGHVS, CDR2 FNYEAQ. In DNA form, the CDR3 reads TGTGCCAGCAGCTTAATGGGACACAGCACAGATACGCAGTATTTT. Encoded protein: CASSLMGHSTDTQYF.

This clone has more than one count but fewer than ten. The chain uses TRBV18 and TRBJ1-3; 8 bases match TRBD1. The length of the CDR3 is 16 residues. CDR1 is KGHSH and CDR2 is LQKENI in the germline V gene. V was clipped by 3 bases and J by 0 bases; unmatched bases: 4. For the CDR3, the DNA is TGTGCCAGCTCACCGGACAGGGCCTACTCTGGAAACACCATATATTTT. Translation gives CASSPDRAYSGNTIYF.

V gene TRBV6-5 combines with J gene TRBJ1-2; no clear D gene. V shed 0 bases and J shed 4 bases, with 6 bases lying between them. The germline V gene has CDR1 MNHEY and CDR2 SVGAGI. The CDR3 sequence is 13 residues long. The CDR3 DNA is TGTGCCAGCAGTTACTCAGCCGGCTATGGCTACACCTTC. Residues: CASSYSAGYGYTF.

CDR3 sequence (DNA): TGCGCCAGCAGCTTGGCCGCTAGCGGGTGGGGACAAGAGACCCAGTACTTC. Translating gives CASSLAASGWGQETQYF. The J gene is TRBJ2-5, the V gene TRBV5-1; 8 nucleotides match TRBD2. The V gene end was trimmed by 0 bases and the J gene end by 2 bases; junction bases not matched to a gene: 9. The CDR3 covers 17 residues. Germline V gene lookup returns CDR1 SGHRS and CDR2 YFSETQ.

The rearrangement links TRBV7-2 to TRBJ2-1; weak D call: TRBD1 (6 bases). The V gene lost 8 bases and the J gene lost 0 bases, with 14 bases spanning the gap. The V gene's germline CDR1 is SGHTA and CDR2 FQGNSA. The CDR3 loop spans 15 amino acids. Here the CDR3 reads CASGSTGVSYNEQFF. CDR3 nucleotides: TGTGCCAGCGGATCGACAGGCGTCTCCTACAATGAGCAGTTCTTC.